This T cell receptor beta chain originates from a study of CD8 T cell repertoires and HIV-1 epitope variants. Findings and caveats of the study: Nine antigen-specific TCR beta clonotypes were found; about six seemed cross-reactive to variants.

A remark on this clone: Its target is not known.

The CDR3 sequence is 16 residues long. Germline V gene data show CDR1 as SGHKS and CDR2 as YYEKEE (reference sequence). Sequencing used immunoSEQ multiplex PCR; TCRdb keeps in-frame clones, though not all of them. The sample has approximately 90,000 clones; 60% to 80% are singletons. The material sequenced was uncultured baseline CD8+ T cells from peripheral blood mononuclear cells (PBMCs). The chain is built from TRBV5-5 and TRBJ2-5; 9 bases are shared with TRBD2. TRBJ2-7 matches the DNA end more closely, so the J call is doubtful. This TCR derives from a male donor with HIV. Here the CDR3 DNA reads TGTGCCAGCAGCTTGGTGGCCAGCGGGGGGCTCTACGAGCAGTACTTC. It specifies CASSLVASGGLYEQYF.